Many counts were recorded for the clone carrying this TCR beta chain. Its antigen is still unknown. TCRdb analysed the RACE reads with MiXCR anew, one entry per CDR3 protein. Of under 40,000 distinct CDR3 sequences detected, over 9% appear once; the ten largest clones hold 25% to 35%. This sample was included in a study of human T cells and chemical hapten exposure. General study findings and limits: Donors, who had alopecia, may show an immune response that differs from healthy people's.

Germline-derived CDR1 and CDR2 are MDHEN and SYDVKM. Trimming left V 6 bases short and J 0 bases short, with 12 bases between. This CDR3 is built from 14 residues. Sample time point: pre-sensitization, week 0. Treatment here: therapeutic diphenylcyclopropenone sensitization with weekly scalp DPC. Total RNA was isolated from whole blood that had not been fractionated. The source was whole blood, collected in connection with sensitization to the hapten diphenylcyclopropenone (DPC). This receptor was identified in a man in his fifties or sixties with alopecia areata. Some clones in this sample may be carry-over from other donors' samples. The chain joins TRBV28 to TRBJ2-7; D is undetermined. The CDR3 region has the DNA TGTGCCAGCAGCGCCGTAGACGGCTCCTACGAGCAGTACTTC. Its translation is CASSAVDGSYEQYF.